This is a list of T cell receptor beta chains from one sample in a study of T cells in Graves' hyperthyroidism and ophthalmopathy. Via MiXCR, TCRdb re-called the multiplex PCR reads, giving one row per CDR3 protein. The sample lists 560,000 or so distinct CDR3 sequences; 40% to 55% were seen once. The specimen was peripheral blood or thyroid tissue (not recorded which). These receptors originate from a young woman with Graves' hyperthyroidism. The CDR3 runs from the conserved cysteine through the conserved F or W. Each record gives: clone size, J gene, CDR3 length, V gene, CDR3 protein. Clone sizes are given selectively: once, few, many, or a class where the clone is expanded.

- TRBJ2-3 15 TRBV5-1 CASSLDASLPDTQYF
many TRBJ1-1 13 TRBV20-1 CSARDDGYTEAFF
- TRBJ2-5 16 TRBV24-1 CATRLPGQGAVETQYF
few TRBJ1-1 14 TRBV5-1 CASALRDPNTEAFF
few TRBJ1-2 14 TRBV10-3 CANSQGAISDGYTF
- TRBJ2-2 17 TRBV6-2/TRBV6-3 CASSYSRLRQGPGELFF
- TRBJ2-2 15 TRBV2 CASTPGGVNTGELFF
- TRBJ1-1 15 TRBV9 CASSPSGGGNTEAFF
- TRBJ2-5 13 TRBV12-3/TRBV12-4 CASRPSYQETQYF
few TRBJ1-1 15 TRBV11-2 CASSSIGVAGTEAFF
many TRBJ1-2 13 TRBV9 CASSSQTRYGYTF
- TRBJ1-6 17 TRBV20-1 CSARRGGASSYNSPLHF
- TRBJ1-1 15 TRBV7-2 CASSLVYGFGTKAFF
few TRBJ1-1 12 TRBV7-9 CASSLVSGRAFF
few TRBJ1-4 16 TRBV11-3 CASSYPGTGVNEKLFF
- TRBJ1-5 14 TRBV20-1 CSASTQSGNQPQHF
- TRBJ1-2 16 TRBV5-8 CASSFTFGSPNYGYTF
few TRBJ1-1 12 TRBV19 CASLGRTPEAFF
- TRBJ1-1 13 TRBV15 CATSDGGINEAFF
- TRBJ1-1 16 TRBV5-1 CASSPYRGRGTGEAFF
once TRBJ2-1 14 TRBV2 CASSQRQGAHEQFF
few TRBJ1-4 14 TRBV5-6 CASSSQGVNEKLFF
many TRBJ2-7 15 TRBV2 CASSEGWREAYEQYF